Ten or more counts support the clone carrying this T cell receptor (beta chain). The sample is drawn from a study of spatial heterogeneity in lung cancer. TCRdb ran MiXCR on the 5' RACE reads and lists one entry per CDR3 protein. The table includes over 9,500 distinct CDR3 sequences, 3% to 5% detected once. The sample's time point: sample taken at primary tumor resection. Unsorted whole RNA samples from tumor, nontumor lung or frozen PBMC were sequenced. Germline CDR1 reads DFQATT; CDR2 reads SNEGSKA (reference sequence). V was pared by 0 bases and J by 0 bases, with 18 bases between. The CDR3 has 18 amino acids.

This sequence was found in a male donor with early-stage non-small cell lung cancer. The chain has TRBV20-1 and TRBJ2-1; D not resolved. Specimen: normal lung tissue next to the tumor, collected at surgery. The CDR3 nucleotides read TGCAGTGCTAGAGACCCTTGGTCGGAAGAAAGCTCCTACAATGAGCAGTTCTTC. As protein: CSARDPWSEESSYNEQFF.